The 14 T cell receptor beta chains given below trace back to one sample, sequenced in a study of shared clonotypes between healthy human individuals. Clones were sequenced by immunoSEQ multiplex PCR, and TCRdb holds only the in-frame ones, with some missing. The repertoire has approximately 320,000 clones, around two thirds of them found once; the top ten carry about 9.4%. Sequenced input: memory CD4+ T cells sorted from blood. Subset meaning: CD45RA-negative fraction. The receptor source for this set is a man aged 30-40 years in good health.

The CDR3 DNA is TGTGCCAGCAGGGGGACAGACGAGCAGTACTTC. Protein sequence: CASRGTDEQYF. This chain links TRBV2 with TRBJ2-7, with 7 bases that match TRBD1. CDR1 SNHLY and CDR2 FYNNEI come from the germline V gene. This CDR3 region has 11 residues. Losses at the gene ends were 6 bases for V and 5 bases for J; bases not matched to a gene: 1.

Notes on this clone: Relative to the germline gene, one junction end is altered; a read error may explain this. The chain couples TRBV7-8 to TRBJ1-1; D possibly corresponds to TRBD1 (5 bases). CDR1 SGHVS and CDR2 FQNEAQ come from the germline V gene. This CDR3 comprises 12 residues. The CDR3 protein is CARRQKNTEAFF. The CDR3 DNA follows: TGTGCCCGCAGACAGAAGAACACTGAAGCTTTCTTT.

The chain recombines TRBV5-4 with TRBJ2-5; unclear D gene. The germline V and J ends were trimmed by 2 bases and 1 base, with 12 bases remaining between them. Germline loops: CDR1 SGHNT, CDR2 YYREEE (reference sequence). There are 15 residues in the CDR3. Written as DNA, the CDR3 is TGTGCCAGCAGCTTTTTCGTGGACCCCCAAGAGACCCAGTACTTC. It specifies CASSFFVDPQETQYF. Filled out from reference TRBV5-4 and TRBJ2-5, the complete variable domain reads ETGVTQSPTHLIKTRGQQVTLRCSSQSGHNTVSWYQQALGQGPQFIFQYYREEENGRGNFPPRFSGLQFPNYSSELNVNALELDDSALYLCASSFFVDPQETQYFGPGTRLLVL.

This chain links TRBV11-2 with TRBJ2-3; D remains ambiguous. The V and J ends lost 5 bases and 6 bases respectively, with 15 bases between them. Germline V gene data show CDR1 as SGHAT and CDR2 as FQNNGV. This CDR3 has 14 amino acids. CDR3 residues: CASSPGLMVDTQYF. The CDR3 bases are TGTGCCAGCAGCCCCGGCCTTATGGTTGATACGCAGTATTTT.

Concerning this clone itself: Other DNA sequences in the sample encode the same CDR3. V and J are TRBV6-5 and TRBJ1-2; no clear D gene. This CDR3 spans 14 amino acids. Germline V gives CDR1 MNHEY, CDR2 SVGAGI. V was pared by 0 bases and J by 4 bases, with 9 bases between. This CDR3 reads CASSYSQAPYGYTF. The CDR3 nucleotides are TGTGCCAGCAGTTACTCGCAGGCCCCCTATGGCTACACCTTC.

This clone was picked up a small number of times. The rearrangement joins TRBV7-3 to TRBJ2-7; D tentatively fits TRBD1 or TRBD2 (5 bases each). Trimming shortened V by 2 bases and J by 6 bases, and 11 bases separated the two germline ends. Germline V gene lookup returns CDR1 SGHTA and CDR2 FQGTGA. The CDR3 length is 13 residues. The CDR3: CASSLGTGAEQYF. CDR3 coding DNA: TGTGCCAGCAGCTTAGGGACGGGTGCCGAGCAGTACTTC.

This clone was observed once. V is TRBV7-2 and J is TRBJ1-3, with D tentatively TRBD1 (5 bases). Per the germline V gene, CDR1 is SGHTA and CDR2 is FQGNSA. The ends were cut back, 5 bases at V and 5 bases at J, with 13 bases in the middle. This CDR3 has 14 amino acids. The CDR3 sequence: CASSPGGSRNTIYF. The DNA for the CDR3 is TGTGCCAGCAGCCCCGGGGGGTCTCGAAACACCATATATTTT.

This clone was observed a handful of times. The CDR3 DNA reads TGCGCCAGCAGCCCTGGGACAGGGTGGGGCAATGAGCAGTTCTTC. Translating it yields CASSPGTGWGNEQFF. The chain employs TRBV5-1 and TRBJ2-1, with 9 bases aligning to TRBD1. V dropped 4 bases and J dropped 6; count of bases not matched to a gene: 8. The V gene's germline CDR1 is SGHRS and CDR2 YFSETQ. The CDR3 sequence is 15 residues long.

The J gene is TRBJ2-3, the V gene TRBV29-1; 14 bases map to TRBD2. From germline, CDR1 is SQVTM and CDR2 ANQGSEA. The CDR3 spans 16 residues. The junction had 4 bases not matched to a gene; V was cut back by 5 bases and J by 0 bases. CDR3 residues: CSVMGTSGGSTDTQYF. CDR3 nucleotide sequence: TGCAGCGTTATGGGGACTAGCGGGGGAAGCACAGATACGCAGTATTTT.

The sample holds a few counts of this clone. The chain employs TRBV29-1 and TRBJ1-1; D is uncertain. The V end was cut by 7 bases, the J end by 4 bases, with 19 bases between. This CDR3 region has 14 residues. Germline CDR1 SQVTM, CDR2 ANQGSEA. The CDR3 sequence is CSAARAVRSTEAFF. CDR3 in DNA: TGCAGCGCAGCCCGGGCCGTGAGGAGCACTGAAGCTTTCTTT.

This chain joins TRBV7-2 and TRBJ1-4; no firm D call. There are 12 residues in the CDR3. Germline lookup yields CDR1 SGHTA and CDR2 FQGNSA. The ends were cut back, 5 bases at V and 9 bases at J, with 10 bases in the middle. The CDR3 reads CASSQPDKKLFF. CDR3 nucleotide sequence: TGTGCCAGCAGCCAACCAGACAAAAAACTGTTTTTT.

The rearrangement uses TRBV27 and TRBJ1-5; no clear D. The CDR3 is 13 amino acids. Deletions cut 4 bases from V and 11 bases from J, with 15 bases between. The germline gives CDR1 MNHEY, CDR2 SMNVEV (reference sequence). DNA for the CDR3: TGTGCCAGCAGTTCCAACGGTGGGAGGGCCCAGCATTTT. Its protein is CASSSNGGRAQHF.

The CDR3 protein is CSAGAAGAPGEQYF. CDR3 bases: TGCAGCGCCGGAGCGGCGGGAGCTCCGGGGGAGCAGTACTTC. The V call is TRBV29-1, the J call TRBJ2-7, with 7 bases identical to TRBD2. In germline, CDR1 is SQVTM, CDR2 ANQGSEA. V was clipped by 7 bases and J by 7 bases; unmatched bases: 16. The CDR3 loop spans 14 amino acids.

The chain has TRBV18 and TRBJ2-1, with 8 bases aligning to TRBD1. Germline CDR1 is KGHSH and CDR2 is LQKENI. The CDR3 is made up of 17 amino acids. The ends lost 4 bases at V and 15 bases at J; junction bases unmatched: 23. CDR3 region: CASSLRRTGLYGRDLFF. In DNA form, the CDR3 reads TGTGCCAGCTCACTCAGAAGGACAGGGCTGTACGGGCGTGATCTGTTCTTC.